What follows describes a single TCR beta chain. Given the absence of the conserved phenylalanine or tryptophan at the CDR3 end, a read error is likely. The sample comes from a study of tumor-infiltrating lymphocytes in primary liver carcinoma. TCR beta cDNA was reverse-transcribed from roughly 520 ng of total RNA. The reaction used a constant-region primer and ProtoScript II reverse transcriptase. ARM-PCR, slightly modified, supplied the TCR beta libraries through three nested multiplex PCR rounds. TRBV1-TRBV30 forward primers and a C-beta reverse primer were used in the first two PCR rounds, which each ran for approximately 11 cycles. TCRdb independently ran MiXCR on the multiplex PCR reads; one entry per CDR3 protein. The sample yields tens of thousands of distinct CDR3 sequences, 70% to 80% seen once. The V gene's germline CDR1 is MNHNS and CDR2 SASEGT. This CDR3 is 16 amino acids long. Unsorted bulk tissue of about 19-31 mg yielded co-extracted RNA and DNA. The study found over 75% viable tumor cells in every tumor sample.

The V call is TRBV6-1, the J call TRBJ1-5, with D tentatively TRBD1 (6 bases). The end of the DNA fits TRBJ2-3 better, so the J call may be wrong. This sequence was found in an older woman with primary liver carcinoma and hepatitis B virus infection. Sequencing was carried out using liver tumor tissue from sampling region 4. The subset is: tumor region T4, right-lateral pole. CDR3 DNA: TGTGCCAGCAGTGAAGGGGTTCAACAGGGCGATCAGCCCCAGTATTTG. Translating it yields CASSEGVQQGDQPQYL.